Each of the 31 T cell receptor beta chains below was sequenced from the same sample in a study of T cell responses to AZD1222 COVID-19 vaccine. Assay: immunoSEQ multiplex PCR; the TCRdb copy retains only in-frame clones and omits some. The repertoire holds some 190,000 clones, with over 75% as singletons. The sequencing here drew on peripheral blood, taken on day 0 of AZD1222 vaccination. The receptors stem from an adult in good health.

This chain uses TRBV7-2 with TRBJ2-2, with D unclear. The V end lost 3 bases, the J end lost 5 bases, and 4 bases lay between the germline ends. There are 12 residues in the CDR3. Looked up from germline, CDR1 is SGHTA and CDR2 is FQGNSA. CDR3 loop: CASSFLTGELFF. CDR3 sequence (DNA): TGTGCCAGCAGCTTTTTGACCGGGGAGCTGTTTTTT.

CDR3 in amino acids: CASSQEPAGVKVTDTQYF. The CDR3 coding sequence is TGCGCCAGCAGCCAAGAACCAGCGGGGGTGAAGGTCACAGATACGCAGTATTTT. The chain uses TRBV4-3 and TRBJ2-3; 8 bases line up with TRBD2. Germline CDR1 is LGHNA and CDR2 is YSLEER. The CDR3 has 18 amino acids. The V segment lost 0 bases and the J segment 2 bases; nucleotides outside the gene matches: 10.

CDR3: CASSLQAGGPYEQYV. CDR3 nucleotides: TGTGCCAGCAGTTTACAAGCGGGGGGGCCCTACGAGCAGTACGTC. The rearrangement uses TRBV27 and TRBJ2-7; TRBD2 agrees at 10 bases. Germline-derived CDR1 and CDR2 are MNHEY and SMNVEV (reference sequence). V was clipped by 2 bases and J by 2 bases; unmatched bases: 3. This CDR3 region has 15 residues.

The chain recombines TRBV6-6 with TRBJ2-6, with D possibly matching TRBD1 (6 bases). CDR1 is MNHNY, CDR2 SVGAGI, per germline (reference sequence). This CDR3 spans 13 amino acids. V shed 10 bases and J shed 0 bases, with 7 bases lying between them. The CDR3 is CATGASGANVLTF. CDR3 DNA sequence: TGTGCCACAGGGGCCTCTGGGGCCAACGTCCTGACTTTC.

The sample holds a few counts of this clone. The V call is TRBV3-1 (or the pseudogene TRBV3-2), the J call TRBJ1-3; D remains ambiguous. This CDR3 contains 15 residues. Germline-derived CDR1 and CDR2 are LGHDT and YNNKEL (reference sequence). V was clipped by 1 base and J by 0 bases, with 7 bases between them. CDR3 sequence: CASSQGLISGNTIYF. DNA for the CDR3: TGTGCCAGCAGCCAAGGGTTGATCTCTGGAAACACCATATATTTT.

The V gene is TRBV11-3, the J gene TRBJ2-1, with no clear D. The CDR3 consists of 16 residues. Germline V lookup: CDR1 SGHNT, CDR2 YENEEA. Trimming cost V 1 base and J 2 bases, with 12 bases left between them. In nucleotides, the CDR3 is TGTGCCAGCAGCTTAGGTGTTTCTCCACCCTACAATGAGCAGTTCTTC. Translated: CASSLGVSPPYNEQFF.

V is TRBV7-9 and J is TRBJ1-2, with 9 bases identical to TRBD1. V lost 5 bases and J lost 3; bases outside the gene matches: 7. Germline CDR1 SEHNR, CDR2 FQNEAQ (reference sequence). The CDR3 has 15 amino acids. This CDR3 is CASSTRTGVDYGYTF. DNA of the CDR3: TGTGCCAGCAGCACCCGGACAGGGGTTGACTATGGCTACACCTTC. Supplemented by reference TRBV7-9 and TRBJ1-2, the full variable domain reads DTGVSQNPRHKITKRGQNVTFRCDPISEHNRLYWYRQTLGQGPEFLTYFQNEAQLEKSRLLSDRFSAERPKGSFSTLEIQRTEQGDSAMYLCASSTRTGVDYGYTFGSGTRLTVV.

The genes are TRBV20-1 and TRBJ2-1, with D uncertain. CDR1 is DFQATT, CDR2 SNEGSKA, per germline (reference sequence). The V end lost 7 bases, the J end lost 3 bases, and 4 bases lay between the germline ends. The CDR3 runs to 10 residues. The CDR3 DNA is TGCAGTGTTCACTACAATGAGCAGTTCTTC. Its protein is CSVHYNEQFF.

This chain links TRBV6-5 with TRBJ2-7; TRBD1 is a possible D gene (6 bases). The CDR3 length is 14 residues. Germline V gene lookup returns CDR1 MNHEY and CDR2 SVGAGI. Trimming took 5 bases from V and 5 from J, leaving 16 bases between them. The CDR3 loop reads CASSIRQVFDEQYV. The CDR3 bases are TGTGCCAGCAGTATACGACAGGTATTCGACGAGCAGTACGTC.

The table lists this clone with a count of one. V gene TRBV27 combines with J gene TRBJ1-1; D not resolved. CDR1 is MNHEY and CDR2 is SMNVEV in the germline V gene (reference sequence). Trimming left V 2 bases short and J 0 bases short, with 10 bases between. There are 15 residues in the CDR3. The CDR3 DNA follows: TGTGCCAGCAGTTTAATAGTCGGCATGAACACTGAAGCTTTCTTT. This gives the protein CASSLIVGMNTEAFF.

The chain employs TRBV18 and TRBJ2-2; 10 bases map to TRBD1. Germline CDR1 reads KGHSH; CDR2 reads LQKENI. CDR3 length: 16 residues. Germline trimming cut 0 bases from V and 3 bases from J; bases unmatched to any gene: 1. The CDR3 sequence is CASSPPGQGDTGELFF. CDR3 in DNA: TGTGCCAGCTCACCACCAGGACAGGGGGACACCGGGGAGCTGTTTTTT.

The V gene is TRBV10-3, the J gene TRBJ2-7; D is tentatively TRBD1 or TRBD2 (5 bases each). This CDR3 has 17 amino acids. V lost 3 bases, J lost 4 bases, and 22 bases lay in between. Germline CDR1 is ENHRY and CDR2 is SYGVKD. The CDR3 protein is CAISDPTGTDEIYEQYF. DNA for the CDR3: TGTGCCATCAGTGACCCAACCGGGACGGACGAAATTTACGAGCAGTACTTC.

This clone was seen a few times. In nucleotides, the CDR3 is TGTGCCAGCAGCCAAGATCGAGGCGGACAGGGGGGCACCGGGGAGCTGTTTTTT. Encoded protein: CASSQDRGGQGGTGELFF. This chain uses TRBV14 with TRBJ2-2; 10 bases match TRBD1. Germline V gene sequence: CDR1 SGHDN, CDR2 FVKESK. V lost 0 bases and J lost 4; bases outside the gene matches: 8. This CDR3 has 18 amino acids.

The rearrangement uses TRBV9 and TRBJ2-3; 13 nucleotides agree with TRBD2. Per the germline V gene, CDR1 is SGDLS and CDR2 is YYNGEE. V shed 0 bases, J shed 5 bases, and the junction held 6 bases outside the gene matches. The length of the CDR3 is 17 residues. The CDR3 sequence is CASSVEGTSGAGDTQYF. CDR3 bases: TGTGCCAGCAGCGTAGAAGGGACTAGCGGGGCTGGAGATACGCAGTATTTT.

The chain recombines TRBV5-1 with TRBJ2-7; the D is unclear. V lost 5 bases to trimming and J lost 3 bases, with 12 bases between them. Germline V gene lookup returns CDR1 SGHRS and CDR2 YFSETQ. The CDR3 has 13 amino acids. The CDR3 is CASRGNKNYEQYF. In nucleotides, the CDR3 is TGCGCCAGCAGGGGCAATAAGAACTACGAGCAGTACTTC.

The gene calls are TRBV6-5 and TRBJ2-2; 8 bases map to TRBD1. Germline CDR1 reads MNHEY; CDR2 reads SVGAGI. With 6 bases clipped from V and 8 bases from J, the junction kept 2 bases outside the gene matches. The CDR3 sequence is 12 residues long. The CDR3 DNA sequence: TGTGCCAGCAGCAGGGGGCATGGGGAGCTGTTTTTT. Amino acids: CASSRGHGELFF.

The chain is built from TRBV19 and TRBJ2-1; 10 bases map to TRBD1. Germline-derived CDR1 and CDR2 are LNHDA and SQIVND (reference sequence). Unmatched junction bases numbered 8, after V lost 6 bases and J lost 6 bases. This CDR3 region has 15 residues. CDR3 bases: TGTGCCAGTAGCGTAACCGGGACAGGGGTCAATGAGCAGTTCTTC. Its translation: CASSVTGTGVNEQFF.

The chain employs TRBV12-3 or TRBV12-4 and TRBJ1-2, with 7 bases identical to TRBD1. The CDR3 contains 13 residues. The trim removed 7 bases at V and 4 bases at J, leaving 6 bases unmatched. CDR3 region: CASTLTGSYGYTF. CDR3 nucleotide sequence: TGTGCCAGCACCCTGACAGGGAGCTATGGCTACACCTTC.

The genes are TRBV4-2 and TRBJ1-2; D is unclear. The CDR3 length is 14 residues. Germline V gene data show CDR1 as LGHNA and CDR2 as YNFKEQ. Trimming pared 0 bases from V and 6 bases from J, leaving 11 bases between. The CDR3 region is CASSQDDGNNGYTF. The CDR3 DNA reads as TGTGCCAGCAGCCAAGATGATGGGAATAATGGCTACACCTTC.

V gene TRBV19 combines with J gene TRBJ1-2; possible D gene TRBD1, 5 bases. The CDR3 consists of 17 residues. The V and J ends lost 7 bases and 1 base respectively, with 22 bases between them. CDR1 is LNHDA and CDR2 is SQIVND in the germline V gene (reference sequence). The chain's CDR3 is CASTSGTDRYINYGYTF. The CDR3 DNA reads TGTGCCAGTACCTCTGGGACCGACCGATACATTAACTATGGCTACACCTTC.

V is TRBV7-2 and J is TRBJ2-7, with TRBD1 matching 7 bases. The V and J ends lost 5 bases and 2 bases, in that order; junction bases with no gene match: 6. Per germline, CDR1 SGHTA and CDR2 FQGNSA. CDR3 length equals 14 residues. As DNA, the CDR3 is TGTGCCAGCAGCCGCCGGGACAGCGCCTACGAGCAGTACTTC. It codes for CASSRRDSAYEQYF.

In this sample, this clone turned up a few times. The rearrangement links TRBV11-2 to TRBJ1-3; D is unclear. This CDR3 is built from 13 residues. Deletions cut 1 base from V and 6 bases from J, with 7 bases between. CDR1 is SGHAT and CDR2 is FQNNGV in the germline V gene. CDR3 residues: CASSLASLNTIYF. The CDR3 DNA reads TGTGCCAGCAGCTTAGCCTCTTTAAACACCATATATTTT.

This chain links TRBV3-1 (or the pseudogene TRBV3-2) with TRBJ1-6; D call uncertain. V lost 2 bases and J lost 9, with 14 bases in between. Germline CDR1 is LGHDT and CDR2 is YNNKEL (reference sequence). This CDR3 spans 15 amino acids. CDR3 residues: CASSQTAGYGSPLHF. The CDR3 coding sequence is TGTGCCAGCAGCCAAACGGCGGGTTATGGTTCACCCCTCCACTTT.

This chain links TRBV6-5 with TRBJ1-5; D is undetermined. V lost 6 bases to trimming and J lost 1 base, with 13 bases between them. Germline V lookup: CDR1 MNHEY, CDR2 SVGAGI. The CDR3 totals 15 residues. The CDR3 protein is CASSITVSSNQPQHF. The CDR3 DNA is TGTGCCAGCAGCATTACAGTGTCAAGCAATCAGCCCCAGCATTTT.

This sequence joins TRBV30 and TRBJ1-5; the D is unclear. The CDR3 covers 12 residues. Germline CDR1 is GTSNPN and CDR2 is SVGIG (reference sequence). Deletions cut 2 bases from V and 7 bases from J, with 9 bases between. CDR3 residues: CAWSQSRQPQHF. The CDR3 bases are TGTGCCTGGAGTCAATCGCGGCAGCCCCAGCATTTT. Complete variable domain (other parts from reference TRBV30 and TRBJ1-5): SQTIHQWPATLVQPVGSPLSLECTVEGTSNPNLYWYRQAAGRGLQLLFYSVGIGQISSEVPQNLSASRPQDRQFILSSKKLLLSDSGFYLCAWSQSRQPQHFGDGTRLSIL.

The rearrangement joins TRBV28 to TRBJ2-3, with 15 bases lining up with TRBD2. This CDR3 has 19 amino acids. V lost 3 bases, J lost 6 bases, and 13 bases stayed unmatched. Looked up from germline, CDR1 is MDHEN and CDR2 is SYDVKM. In nucleotides, the CDR3 is TGTGCCAGCAGTTTCCTCGGGACTAGCGGGGGGACCGGGTCGGATACGCAGTATTTT. Translated: CASSFLGTSGGTGSDTQYF. Looking up the rest from reference TRBV28 and TRBJ2-3 gives the full variable domain: DVKVTQSSRYLVKRTGEKVFLECVQDMDHENMFWYRQDPGLGLRLIYFSYDVKMKEKGDIPEGYSVSREKKERFSLILESASTNQTSMYLCASSFLGTSGGTGSDTQYFGPGTRLTVL.

The V and J genes are TRBV14 and TRBJ1-4, with D possibly matching TRBD1 (5 bases). The germline CDR1 and CDR2 sequences are SGHDN and FVKESK. This CDR3 is built from 15 residues. The germline V and J ends were trimmed by 4 bases and 7 bases, with 16 bases remaining between them. This CDR3 is CASSPRGTGGEKLFF. Written as DNA, the CDR3 is TGTGCCAGCAGCCCGAGGGGAACAGGAGGTGAAAAACTGTTTTTT.

The chain recombines TRBV6-5 with TRBJ2-7; no reliable D call. The CDR3 covers 16 residues. Trimming pared 4 bases from V and 4 bases from J, leaving 20 bases between. Germline values: CDR1 MNHEY, CDR2 SVGAGI. CDR3 sequence reads: CASSSRFVRARYEQYF. The CDR3 DNA is TGTGCCAGCAGTTCCCGCTTCGTCCGGGCCCGATACGAGCAGTACTTC.

The chain recombines TRBV6-2 or TRBV6-3 with TRBJ2-1, with D tentatively TRBD1 (7 bases). This CDR3 comprises 16 residues. CDR1 is MNHEY, CDR2 SVGEGT, per germline. V gave up 2 bases and J gave up 6 bases, with 17 bases separating them. CDR3 residues: CASSYPTGAGSNEQFF. The CDR3 DNA sequence: TGTGCCAGCAGTTACCCTACAGGGGCGGGGAGCAATGAGCAGTTCTTC.

This chain links TRBV28 with TRBJ1-2; the D gene is possibly TRBD1 (6 bases). This CDR3 spans 15 amino acids. The germline V and J ends were trimmed by 7 bases and 7 bases, with 22 bases remaining between them. Germline values: CDR1 MDHEN, CDR2 SYDVKM. As DNA, the CDR3 is TGTGCCAGCACCCTTCAGGGGTTTAAAGTGCCTGGCTACACCTTC. This sequence encodes CASTLQGFKVPGYTF.

V usage is TRBV18 and J usage is TRBJ2-5, with 7 bases matching TRBD1. V shed 3 bases, J shed 2 bases, and the junction held 0 bases outside the gene matches. The CDR3 runs to 13 residues. Germline V gene data show CDR1 as KGHSH and CDR2 as LQKENI. The CDR3 nucleotides read TGTGCCAGCTCACCGGGACAGCAAGAGACCCAGTACTTC. It is translated as CASSPGQQETQYF.